The 18 T cell receptor beta chains presented below share a single source sample, sequenced in a study of technical replicates of blood from a handful of donors. Sequencing used immunoSEQ multiplex PCR; TCRdb keeps in-frame clones, though not all of them. Here the sample spans around 61,000 clones, approximately 97% being singletons. Sequencing used T cells isolated from PBMCs. The source of these receptors is a human donor in good health.

The V call is TRBV7-9, the J call TRBJ1-4, with unresolved D. The CDR3 has 15 amino acids. Trimming stripped 4 bases from V and 5 bases from J, with 14 bases between. The germline V gene encodes CDR1 SEHNR and CDR2 FQNEAQ (reference sequence). The CDR3 is CASSSTYPPNEKLFF. The CDR3 nucleotides read TGTGCCAGCAGCTCGACTTATCCGCCCAATGAAAAACTGTTTTTT.

This clone was seen once. The chain couples TRBV29-1 to TRBJ2-7, with a tentative D call TRBD2 (6 bases). The ends were cut back, 7 bases at V and 5 bases at J, with 18 bases in the middle. This CDR3 spans 13 amino acids. CDR1 and CDR2 from the germline V gene are SQVTM and ANQGSEA. The chain's CDR3 is CSALAERWNEQYF. The CDR3 nucleotides are TGCAGCGCCTTAGCGGAGAGATGGAACGAGCAGTACTTC.

The chain carries TRBV2 and TRBJ1-2; D perhaps matches TRBD1 (6 bases). The CDR3 is 12 residues long. Trimming took off 10 bases at V and 5 bases at J, with 14 bases between the two ends. Germline CDR1 and CDR2: SNHLY and FYNNEI. CDR3 loop: CATRQAVYGYTF. The CDR3 DNA reads TGTGCCACCAGACAGGCGGTTTATGGCTACACCTTC.

CDR3 sequence: CASSARTGATEAFF. CDR3 nucleotide sequence: TGTGCCAGCTCCGCGAGGACAGGGGCCACTGAAGCTTTCTTT. This chain links TRBV7-8 with TRBJ1-1, with TRBD1 matching over 9 bases. Losses at the gene ends were 8 bases for V and 4 bases for J; bases not matched to a gene: 8. The CDR3 is 14 residues long. Germline loops: CDR1 SGHVS, CDR2 FQNEAQ.

The CDR3: CASSPGQAGYGYTF. DNA of the CDR3: TGCGCCAGCAGCCCAGGTCAGGCCGGCTATGGCTACACCTTC. This rearrangement joins TRBV5-1 to TRBJ1-2; D call uncertain. The germline V and J ends were trimmed by 4 bases and 4 bases, with 14 bases remaining between them. The CDR3 loop spans 14 amino acids. Germline CDR1 SGHRS, CDR2 YFSETQ.

The chain links TRBV7-2 to TRBJ2-5; TRBD1 might be the D (6 bases). The CDR3 loop spans 12 amino acids. V was cut by 3 bases and J by 5 bases, with 7 bases left in between. Germline values: CDR1 SGHTA, CDR2 FQGNSA. DNA of the CDR3: TGTGCCAGCAGCTTTGACAGGGAGACCCAGTACTTC. Protein sequence: CASSFDRETQYF.

The chain couples TRBV6-5 to TRBJ1-1; 7 positions match TRBD1. Germline V gene sequence: CDR1 MNHEY, CDR2 SVGAGI. V lost 2 bases to trimming and J lost 1 base; unmatched junction nucleotides: 4. This CDR3 is 15 amino acids long. CDR3 sequence reads: CASSYTHRGNTEAFF. As DNA, the CDR3 is TGTGCCAGCAGTTACACGCACAGGGGGAACACTGAAGCTTTCTTT.

J is TRBJ2-2 and V is TRBV28; 7 bases are shared with TRBD1. This CDR3 spans 15 amino acids. Looked up from germline, CDR1 is MDHEN and CDR2 is SYDVKM. Trimming cost V 7 bases and J 3 bases; bases outside gene matches: 8. The CDR3 sequence is CASNRGGADTGELFF. The CDR3 DNA reads TGTGCCAGCAATAGAGGGGGCGCGGACACCGGGGAGCTGTTTTTT. Using reference TRBV28 and TRBJ2-2 for the parts outside the CDR3, the full variable domain is DVKVTQSSRYLVKRTGEKVFLECVQDMDHENMFWYRQDPGLGLRLIYFSYDVKMKEKGDIPEGYSVSREKKERFSLILESASTNQTSMYLCASNRGGADTGELFFGEGSRLTVL.

V is TRBV21-1 and J is TRBJ2-6; the D call of TRBD1 is as the table states it, not checked on the DNA. TRBV21-1 is noted as a pseudogene. This CDR3 comprises 18 residues. The CDR3 sequence: CASSKKGTGLSGANVLTF. The CDR3 nucleotides read TGTGCCAGCAGCAAAAAGGGGACAGGGCTTTCTGGGGCCAACGTCCTGACTTTC.

The rearrangement joins TRBV7-9 to TRBJ2-7; 13 bases map to TRBD2. The CDR3 loop spans 18 amino acids. Unmatched junction bases numbered 16, after V lost 11 bases and J lost 0 bases. The germline CDR1 and CDR2 sequences are SEHNR and FQNEAQ (reference sequence). In DNA, the CDR3 is TGTGCCTGCCCTAAACGGGGGACTAGCGGGATGAGCTCCTACGAGCAGTACTTC. This sequence encodes CACPKRGTSGMSSYEQYF. Drawing the rest from reference TRBV7-9 and TRBJ2-7, the complete variable domain is DTGVSQNPRHKITKRGQNVTFRCDPISEHNRLYWYRQTLGQGPEFLTYFQNEAQLEKSRLLSDRFSAERPKGSFSTLEIQRTEQGDSAMYLCACPKRGTSGMSSYEQYFGPGTRLTVT.

This chain joins TRBV4-2 and TRBJ2-7; D unclear. CDR1 and CDR2 from the germline V gene are LGHNA and YNFKEQ. This CDR3 spans 18 amino acids. Trimming removed 2 bases at V and 2 bases at J, with 22 bases between. CDR3 residues: CASSQTTRNGHYPYEQYF. The CDR3 DNA follows: TGTGCCAGCAGCCAAACCACAAGAAACGGCCACTACCCCTACGAGCAGTACTTC.

The V call is TRBV11-3, the J call TRBJ1-2, with 7 nucleotides matching TRBD1. V shed 5 bases, J shed 13 bases, and the junction held 7 bases outside the gene matches. Per the germline V gene, CDR1 is SGHNT and CDR2 is YENEEA. This CDR3 spans 11 amino acids. The DNA for the CDR3 is TGTGCCAGCAGCCAGGGGGGTCCTTGCACCTTC. It yields the protein CASSQGGPCTF.

This clone appeared a single time. The chain couples TRBV10-3 to TRBJ1-1, with 8 bases lining up with TRBD1. Germline V gives CDR1 ENHRY, CDR2 SYGVKD. The CDR3 is made up of 15 amino acids. Trimming removed 2 bases from V and 4 bases from J; junction bases left unmatched: 6. CDR3: CAISEPTGDLTEAFF. The DNA for the CDR3 is TGTGCCATCAGTGAGCCGACAGGGGATCTCACTGAAGCTTTCTTT.

The chain joins TRBV11-2 to TRBJ2-2; no reliable D call. V lost 3 bases and J lost 6, with 5 bases in between. The CDR3 is made up of 12 amino acids. Germline V gene data show CDR1 as SGHAT and CDR2 as FQNNGV. The CDR3 spells CASSLAAGELFF. CDR3 nucleotides: TGTGCCAGCAGCTTGGCCGCCGGGGAGCTGTTTTTT. The whole variable domain, filled in from reference TRBV11-2 and TRBJ2-2, reads EAGVAQSPRYKIIEKRQSVAFWCNPISGHATLYWYQQILGQGPKLLIQFQNNGVVDDSQLPKDRFSAERLKGVDSTLKIQPAKLEDSAVYLCASSLAAGELFFGEGSRLTVL.

The chain employs TRBV2 and TRBJ1-5, with 7 bases aligning to TRBD1. V gave up 7 bases and J gave up 1 base; unmatched junction bases: 1. CDR3 length: 13 amino acids. Germline V lookup: CDR1 SNHLY, CDR2 FYNNEI. The DNA of the CDR3 is TGTGCCAGCAAGGGACAGAGCAATCAGCCCCAGCATTTT. Its protein is CASKGQSNQPQHF.

The chain combines TRBV5-4 with TRBJ2-1, with 10 bases lining up with TRBD2. This CDR3 is built from 20 residues. Trimming at V came to 4 bases and at J to 0 bases, leaving 16 bases not matched to a gene. Germline CDR1 is SGHNT and CDR2 is YYREEE (reference sequence). CDR3 loop: CASSAFGSGGARGSYNEQFF. The CDR3 bases are TGTGCCAGCAGCGCCTTTGGGAGCGGGGGGGCCCGGGGCTCCTACAATGAGCAGTTCTTC.

The rearrangement uses TRBV28 and TRBJ1-3; the D is unclear. Trimming shortened V by 8 bases and J by 2 bases, and 10 bases separated the two germline ends. CDR1 is MDHEN, CDR2 SYDVKM, per germline. This CDR3 spans 13 amino acids. CDR3 sequence (DNA): TGTGCCAGCGGCGGCAGTGCTGGAAACACCATATATTTT. It codes for CASGGSAGNTIYF. The full variable domain, with the rest looked up from reference TRBV28 and TRBJ1-3, is DVKVTQSSRYLVKRTGEKVFLECVQDMDHENMFWYRQDPGLGLRLIYFSYDVKMKEKGDIPEGYSVSREKKERFSLILESASTNQTSMYLCASGGSAGNTIYFGEGSWLTVV.

The chain links TRBV7-9 to TRBJ1-5; TRBD1 aligns across 7 bases. Looked up from germline, CDR1 is SEHNR and CDR2 is FQNEAQ (reference sequence). Trimming cost V 4 bases and J 3 bases; bases outside gene matches: 9. There are 16 residues in the CDR3. DNA of the CDR3: TGTGCCAGCAGCTCAGGTCAGGGGGATGACAATCAGCCCCAGCATTTT. This sequence encodes CASSSGQGDDNQPQHF.